These T cell receptor beta chains were read from a single sample in a study of identical twins. TCRdb processed the 5' RACE reads anew with MiXCR; each CDR3 protein has one entry. The table lists about 530,000 distinct CDR3 sequences, approximately 20% of them singletons. These data also featured in a second study, about yellow fever vaccine responses in identical twins.

Sequenced sample: CD4+ T cells sorted from blood. These receptor sequences come from a woman aged 18-30 years in good health. Both conserved end residues are part of each CDR3. Each record gives: V gene, J gene, D gene, clone size, CDR3 DNA, CDR3 protein. A D gene is named only where the DNA matches it firmly. Clone size is stated in some rows and not others, as once, few, many or a class when expanded.

TRBV4-2	TRBJ2-2	TRBD2	few	TGTGCCAGCAGCTACTCGGGGGGGCCAAGCACCGGGGAGCTGTTTTTT	CASSYSGGPSTGELFF
TRBV10-2	TRBJ2-1	.	few	TGCGCCAGCCACATGAGGAGCGGCTCCTACAATGAGCAGTTCTTC	CASHMRSGSYNEQFF
TRBV12-3/TRBV12-4	TRBJ2-3	.	few	TGTGCCAGCAGGGAGGGGACTAGCACAGATACGCAGTATTTT	CASREGTSTDTQYF
TRBV27	TRBJ1-1	.	few	TGTGCCAGCAGACGATTCGAACCGGGCACTGAAGCTTTCTTT	CASRRFEPGTEAFF
TRBV10-3	TRBJ2-3	.	.	TGTGCCACCGCTAGGTTGGGTTCGGATACGCAGTATTTT	CATARLGSDTQYF
TRBV12-3/TRBV12-4	TRBJ2-1	TRBD2	.	TGTGCCAGCAGTTTGGCCTCTGGACTAGCGGGAGTAAATGAGCAGTTCTTC	CASSLASGLAGVNEQFF
TRBV12-3/TRBV12-4	TRBJ1-5	.	.	TGTGCCAGCAGTTTAGCGAGTTCGAATAGCAATCAGCCCCAGCATTTT	CASSLASSNSNQPQHF
TRBV12-3/TRBV12-4	TRBJ2-1	TRBD2	few	TGTGCCAGCAGTTTGGCTAGCGGGATTAATGAGCAGTTCTTC	CASSLASGINEQFF
TRBV27	TRBJ2-2	.	few	TGTGCCAGCATGGTCTTATTCAGGGCCGGGGAGCTGTTTTTT	CASMVLFRAGELFF
TRBV9	TRBJ2-1	.	many	TGTGCCAGCAGCGTAGCGGGACTTTTGAACAATGAGCAGTTCTTC	CASSVAGLLNNEQFF
TRBV20-1	TRBJ2-3	.	few	TGCAGTGCTATAGTGGGGCAAGGCACAGATACGCAGTATTTT	CSAIVGQGTDTQYF
TRBV10-3	TRBJ1-3	.	.	TGTGCCATCAGTACAGACTCTGGAAACACCATATATTTT	CAISTDSGNTIYF
TRBV5-1	TRBJ2-1	TRBD2	few	TGCGCCAGCAGCCGCGGGACTAGCGGTCCCGGCTCCTACAATGAGCAGTTCTTC	CASSRGTSGPGSYNEQFF
TRBV24-1	TRBJ2-2	TRBD1	few	TGTGCCACCAGGGGACAGGGGGACACCGGGGAGCTGTTTTTT	CATRGQGDTGELFF
TRBV7-2	TRBJ2-2	TRBD2	few	TGTGCCGGGACTAGCGGCGCCCGGGGGGGGGAGCTGTTTTTT	CAGTSGARGGELFF
TRBV3-1	TRBJ2-4	TRBD2	few	TGTGCCAGCAGCCGGACTAGCGGGGGCGTTCCTCCCAAAAACATTCAGTACTTC	CASSRTSGGVPPKNIQYF
TRBV5-5	TRBJ2-1	TRBD2	.	TGTGCCAGCAGCTTCTCGGGGGGATCGGGGAATGAGCAGTTCTTC	CASSFSGGSGNEQFF
TRBV10-1	TRBJ2-1	TRBD2	.	TGCGCCAGCAGTTCTACTAGCGGGTTAGGGGGTGAGCAGTTCTTC	CASSSTSGLGGEQFF
TRBV3-1	TRBJ1-6	.	few	TGTGCCAGCAGCCGCGGGACCACCGGCGGTGTATCACCCCTCCACTTT	CASSRGTTGGVSPLHF
TRBV5-1	TRBJ2-3	TRBD2	.	TGCGCCAGCAGCCCCGGGACTAGCGGGGGGTCTAGCACAGATACGCAGTATTTT	CASSPGTSGGSSTDTQYF
TRBV6-1	TRBJ2-5	.	many	TGTGCCAGCAGTCCAGGCCCCCTACAAGAGACCCAGTACTTC	CASSPGPLQETQYF
TRBV6-1	TRBJ2-7	TRBD2	.	TGTGCCAGCACCAGAGGGACTAGCGGAAACTACGAGCAGTACTTC	CASTRGTSGNYEQYF
TRBV6-2/TRBV6-3	TRBJ1-3	TRBD1	few	TGTGCCAGCGGGACTACGAGACAGGGGGCGCTTGGAAACACCATATATTTT	CASGTTRQGALGNTIYF
TRBV9	TRBJ2-1	.	.	TGTGCCAGCAGCGTAGAAGATAAGCAGTTCTTC	CASSVEDKQFF
TRBV3-1	TRBJ2-5	TRBD1	few	TGTGCCAGCAGCCACCACCCGACAGGGCCTGGAGAGACCCAGTACTTC	CASSHHPTGPGETQYF
TRBV7-9	TRBJ2-1	.	.	TGTGCCAGCACCCAAGTACCGGGCGTTGAGCAGTTCTTC	CASTQVPGVEQFF
TRBV20-1	TRBJ2-3	TRBD2	few	TGCAGTGCTAGATTAGCGGGAGTAAGGGGAGATACGCAGTATTTT	CSARLAGVRGDTQYF
TRBV10-3	TRBJ2-5	TRBD1	.	TGTGCCATCAGAGGGACAGGGGGCTTAGAGACCCAGTACTTC	CAIRGTGGLETQYF
TRBV15	TRBJ2-1	.	.	TGTGCCACCAGCAGAGCGGGTCAATACAATGAGCAGTTCTTC	CATSRAGQYNEQFF
TRBV20-1	TRBJ2-5	.	.	TGCAGTGCCGCCTTGGACCAGTACCAAGAGACCCAGTACTTC	CSAALDQYQETQYF
TRBV6-2/TRBV6-3	TRBJ2-3	.	.	TGTGCCAGCAGTCAAATGTGGGATACGCAGTATTTT	CASSQMWDTQYF
TRBV7-9	TRBJ1-2	.	few	TGTGCCAGCAGCTTAGTCGACAATGCTAACTATGGCTACACCTTC	CASSLVDNANYGYTF
TRBV27	TRBJ2-5	TRBD2	.	TGTGCCAGCAGTTTATTGCCCCCTTGGCGCGGGGGGGCTAGGGAGACCCAGTACTTC	CASSLLPPWRGGARETQYF
TRBV29-1	TRBJ2-1	.	.	TGCAGCGGCGCCGTTAATGAGCAGTTCTTC	CSGAVNEQFF
TRBV7-9	TRBJ2-1	TRBD1	.	TGTGCCAGCAGCCATCGGACAGGGAGTTACAATGAGCAGTTCTTC	CASSHRTGSYNEQFF
TRBV2	TRBJ1-5	.	.	TGTGCCAGCAGGGGGGACGAGGCTGGTAATCAGCCCCAGCATTTT	CASRGDEAGNQPQHF
TRBV6-1	TRBJ1-4	.	few	TGTGCCAGCAGCAAACAGGCCACCGGTGAAAAACTGTTTTTT	CASSKQATGEKLFF
TRBV5-1	TRBJ2-3	.	few	TGCGCCAGCAGCCTCGTGGGGCTAGCGTCCTCGAGCACAGATACGCAGTATTTT	CASSLVGLASSSTDTQYF
TRBV2	TRBJ2-1	TRBD2	few	TGTGCCAGCAGAGAGACTAGCGGGGGACACAATGAGCAGTTCTTC	CASRETSGGHNEQFF
TRBV10-3	TRBJ2-7	.	.	TGTGCCATCAGTGTACGCTACGAGCAGTACTTC	CAISVRYEQYF
TRBV5-1	TRBJ1-5	TRBD1	.	TGCGCCAGCAGCAAGGACAGGGGTGATCAGCCCCAGCATTTT	CASSKDRGDQPQHF
TRBV11-2	TRBJ2-1	.	.	TGTGCCAGCAGCTTCAGGGATACAGGCGGAAGTGAGCAGTTCTTC	CASSFRDTGGSEQFF
TRBV5-1	TRBJ1-3	.	.	TGCGCCAGCAGCCGGGAATCTGGAAACACCATATATTTT	CASSRESGNTIYF
TRBV2	TRBJ2-1	.	.	TGTGCCAGCATTGGAGGACGGGATAGGTACAATGAGCAGTTCTTC	CASIGGRDRYNEQFF
TRBV29-1	TRBJ1-2	TRBD1	.	TGCAGCGTTGAAGGGGGATTCGGACAGGGTGGAGTCGGTAACTATGGCTACACCTTC	CSVEGGFGQGGVGNYGYTF
TRBV15	TRBJ2-3	.	once	TGTGCCACCAGCTCTGGGGGAACCCTCACAGATACGCAGTATTTT	CATSSGGTLTDTQYF
TRBV18	TRBJ2-5	.	few	TGTGCCAGCTCACCTCGAAGACTACAAGAGACCCAGTACTTC	CASSPRRLQETQYF
TRBV11-3	TRBJ2-1	.	many	TGTGCCAGCAGCTTAGCGGGAGCTCAAAATGAGCAGTTCTTC	CASSLAGAQNEQFF
TRBV19	TRBJ2-2	.	few	TGTGCCAGTAGTACCGGGGCGAACACCGGGGAGCTGTTTTTT	CASSTGANTGELFF
TRBV29-1	TRBJ1-2	.	few	TGCAGCGGACAGATTACTAACTATGGCTACACCTTC	CSGQITNYGYTF
TRBV20-1	TRBJ2-2	TRBD2	.	TGCAGTGCTAGAGATCGCTTAGCGGGCTCGAACACCGGGGAGCTGTTTTTT	CSARDRLAGSNTGELFF
TRBV12-3/TRBV12-4	TRBJ2-2	TRBD1	few	TGTGCCAGCACCCCCCGCCTGACAGGGACGAACACCGGGGAGCTGTTTTTT	CASTPRLTGTNTGELFF
TRBV6-5	TRBJ1-1	TRBD1	few	TGTGCCAGCAGTTACGGACAGGCAAACACTGAAGCTTTCTTT	CASSYGQANTEAFF
TRBV20-1	TRBJ2-7	.	.	TGCAGTGCTAGGCCGCCGAGGGGGGGTTACTACGAGCAGTACTTC	CSARPPRGGYYEQYF